This entry concerns a single T cell receptor beta chain. As yet, its antigen is unknown. This sample is drawn from a study of T cell responses to AZD1222 COVID-19 vaccine. Libraries were prepared by immunoSEQ multiplex PCR; TCRdb keeps only in-frame clonotypes and omits some of them. There are some 120,000 clones in the sample; about 94% occur only once, and around 7% lies in the top ten. This CDR3 comprises 16 residues. With 3 bases clipped from V and 3 bases from J, the junction kept 9 bases outside the gene matches. Germline V lookup: CDR1 KGHSH, CDR2 LQKENI. The study's findings and limits: No day 14 peak samples; only post-peak repertoires were characterized. Among those given AZD1222, only five or six were seropositive at baseline. It should be noted that donors were predominantly white British and more often female, and clonal diversity was possibly underestimated.

The sequence came from an adult in good health. This specimen was peripheral blood, taken on day 0 of AZD1222 vaccination. V usage is TRBV18 and J usage is TRBJ2-3, with TRBD2 matching 7 bases. The CDR3 DNA reads TGTGCCAGCTCACCCATTCCTAGCGGTGGAACAGATACGCAGTATTTT. This encodes CASSPIPSGGTDTQYF.